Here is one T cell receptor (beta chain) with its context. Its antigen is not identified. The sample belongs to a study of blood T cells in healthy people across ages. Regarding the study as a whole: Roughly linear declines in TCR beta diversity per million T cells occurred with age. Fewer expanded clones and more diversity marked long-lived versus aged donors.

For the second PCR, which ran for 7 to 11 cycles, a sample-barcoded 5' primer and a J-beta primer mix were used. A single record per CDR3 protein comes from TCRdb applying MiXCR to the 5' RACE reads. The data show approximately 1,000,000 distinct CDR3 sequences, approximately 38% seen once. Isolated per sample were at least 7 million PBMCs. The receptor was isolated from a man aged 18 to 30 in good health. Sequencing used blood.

CDR3 residues: CASSQGAGFRNEKLFF. The CDR3 DNA sequence: TGTGCCAGCAGCCAGGGGGCAGGGTTCCGGAATGAAAAACTGTTTTTT. The chain joins TRBV7-8 to TRBJ1-4; TRBD1 aligns across 8 bases. Germline CDR1 reads SGHVS; CDR2 reads FQNEAQ. This CDR3 contains 16 residues. V shed 5 bases, J shed 5 bases, and the junction held 10 bases outside the gene matches.